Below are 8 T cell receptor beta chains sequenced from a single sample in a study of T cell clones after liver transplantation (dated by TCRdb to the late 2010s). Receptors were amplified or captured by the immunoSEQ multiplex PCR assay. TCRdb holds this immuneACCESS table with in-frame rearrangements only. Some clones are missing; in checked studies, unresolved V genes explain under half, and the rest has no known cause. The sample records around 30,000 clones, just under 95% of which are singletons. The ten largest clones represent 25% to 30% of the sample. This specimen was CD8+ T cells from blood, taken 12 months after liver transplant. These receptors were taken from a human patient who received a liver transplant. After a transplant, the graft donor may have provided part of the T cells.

The chain's CDR3 is CASRAGGEGYTF. In nucleotides, the CDR3 is TGTGCCAGCAGGGCAGGGGGGGAAGGCTACACCTTC. The gene calls are TRBV2 and TRBJ1-2; the match to TRBD1 covers 7 bases. The CDR3 is 12 amino acids. V lost 6 bases and J lost 8; bases outside the gene matches: 6. Per germline, CDR1 SNHLY and CDR2 FYNNEI. Using reference TRBV2 and TRBJ1-2 for the parts outside the CDR3, the full variable domain is EPEVTQTPSHQVTQMGQEVILRCVPISNHLYFYWYRQILGQKVEFLVSFYNNEISEKSEIFDDQFSVERPDGSNFTLKIRSTKLEDSAMYFCASRAGGEGYTFGSGTRLTVV.

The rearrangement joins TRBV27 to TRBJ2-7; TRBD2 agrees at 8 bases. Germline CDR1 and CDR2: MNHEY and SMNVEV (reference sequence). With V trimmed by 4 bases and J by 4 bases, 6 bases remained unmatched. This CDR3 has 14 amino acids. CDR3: CASSSGGRKYEQYF. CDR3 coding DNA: TGTGCCAGCAGTTCCGGCGGGAGGAAGTACGAGCAGTACTTC.

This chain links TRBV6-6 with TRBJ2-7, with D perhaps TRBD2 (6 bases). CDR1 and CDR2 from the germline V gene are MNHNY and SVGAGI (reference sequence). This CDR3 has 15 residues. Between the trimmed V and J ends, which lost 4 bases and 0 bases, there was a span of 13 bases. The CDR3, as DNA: TGTGCCAGCAGTTCTCTAGCGTTTGGCTCCTACGAGCAGTACTTC. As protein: CASSSLAFGSYEQYF.

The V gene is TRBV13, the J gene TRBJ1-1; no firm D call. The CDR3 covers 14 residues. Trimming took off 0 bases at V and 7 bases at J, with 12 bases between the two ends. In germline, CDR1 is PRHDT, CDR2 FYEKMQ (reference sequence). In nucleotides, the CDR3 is TGTGCCAGCAGCTTAGGTGACGCGGGAAGTGAAGCTTTCTTT. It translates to CASSLGDAGSEAFF. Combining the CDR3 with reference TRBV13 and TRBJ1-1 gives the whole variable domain AAGVIQSPRHLIKEKRETATLKCYPIPRHDTVYWYQQGPGQDPQFLISFYEKMQSDKGSIPDRFSAQQFSDYHSELNMSSLELGDSALYFCASSLGDAGSEAFFGQGTRLTVV.

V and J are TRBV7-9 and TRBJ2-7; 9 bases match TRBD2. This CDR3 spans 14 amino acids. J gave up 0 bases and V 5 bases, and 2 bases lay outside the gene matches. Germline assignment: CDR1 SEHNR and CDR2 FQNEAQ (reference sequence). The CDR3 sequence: CASSPGLASYEQYF. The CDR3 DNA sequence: TGTGCCAGCAGCCCGGGACTAGCCTCCTACGAGCAGTACTTC.

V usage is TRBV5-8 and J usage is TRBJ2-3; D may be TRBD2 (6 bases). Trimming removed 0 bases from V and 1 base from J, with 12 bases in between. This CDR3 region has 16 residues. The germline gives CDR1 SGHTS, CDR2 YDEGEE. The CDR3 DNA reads TGTGCCAGCAGCTTGGAGGCTGCTAGCGGCACAGATACGCAGTATTTT. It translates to CASSLEAASGTDTQYF.

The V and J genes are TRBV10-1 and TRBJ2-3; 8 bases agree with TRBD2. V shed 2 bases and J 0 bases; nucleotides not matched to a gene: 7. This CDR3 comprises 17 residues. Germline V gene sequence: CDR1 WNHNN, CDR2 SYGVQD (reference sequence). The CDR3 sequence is CASSEGKLAASTDTQYF. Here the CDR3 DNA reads TGCGCCAGCAGTGAGGGGAAACTAGCGGCTAGCACAGATACGCAGTATTTT.

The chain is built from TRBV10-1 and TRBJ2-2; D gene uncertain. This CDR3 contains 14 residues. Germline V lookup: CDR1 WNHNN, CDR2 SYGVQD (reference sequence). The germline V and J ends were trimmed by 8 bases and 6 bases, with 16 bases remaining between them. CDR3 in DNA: TGCGCCAGCGGCGTGGACCCGGGTCCCGGGGAGCTGTTTTTT. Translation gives CASGVDPGPGELFF.